Listed below are T cell receptor beta chains from one sample, sequenced in a study of pediatric ulcerative colitis. Profiling relied on immunoSEQ multiplex PCR, and the TCRdb table lists in-frame clones only, not all of them. The sample holds 45,000 to 55,000 clones, about 79% seen once. Sequenced input: gut tissue. These receptors originate from a girl under 18 with moderate ulcerative colitis. The CDR3 runs from the conserved cysteine through the conserved F or W. D genes are given only for firm matches. Some rows mark clone size as missing; the rest say once, few, many or name a class of expanded clone.

>TRBV6-5|NA|NA|TRBJ1-1
TGTGCCAGCATGAGGGTGGCGGGTTTGAACACTGAAGCTTTCTTT
CASMRVAGLNTEAFF
>TRBV6-1|TRBD1|few|TRBJ2-1
TGTGCCAGCGCGACAGGGCCGAGCTCCTACAATGAGCAGTTCTTC
CASATGPSSYNEQFF
>TRBV6-5|NA|NA|TRBJ2-1
TGTGCCAGCAACGACCGGGGCCCCTACAATGAGCAGTTCTTC
CASNDRGPYNEQFF
>TRBV7-9|NA|few|TRBJ1-2
TGTGCCAGCAGCCCCAAAGGCGATGGGAGGTACTACACCTTC
CASSPKGDGRYYTF
>TRBV5-4|TRBD2|NA|TRBJ2-3
TGTGCCAGCAGCCTTGCCCTAGCGGGAGGTCCCCCCACAGATACGCAGTATTTT
CASSLALAGGPPTDTQYF
>TRBV19|NA|NA|TRBJ1-1
TGTGCCAGTAAAAATTTCGACACTGAAGCTTTCTTT
CASKNFDTEAFF
>TRBV4-2|NA|NA|TRBJ1-1
TGTGCCAGCAGCCAAGAATGGCTAGGCGACAGGAGGAACACTGAAGCTTTCTTT
CASSQEWLGDRRNTEAFF
>TRBV10-3|NA|NA|TRBJ2-5
TGTGCCATCAGTGAGCTGGGACAAGAGACCCAGTACTTC
CAISELGQETQYF
>TRBV4-2|NA|NA|TRBJ1-2
TGTGCCAGCAGCCAAGAAAACGGCTACACCTTC
CASSQENGYTF
>TRBV7-8|NA|few|TRBJ2-7
TGTGCCAGCAGCCGGTCCCCGGGCACCTACGAGCAGTACTTC
CASSRSPGTYEQYF
>TRBV15|NA|NA|TRBJ2-5
TGTGCCACCAGCAGAGATCCGGCTCAAGAGACCCAGTACTTC
CATSRDPAQETQYF
>TRBV9|NA|NA|TRBJ2-3
TGTGCCAGCAGCCCCAATTCCCGAGATACGCAGTATTTT
CASSPNSRDTQYF
>TRBV11-1|NA|once|TRBJ1-2
TGTGCCATCCAAGGACAGAACTATGGCTACACCTTC
CAIQGQNYGYTF
>TRBV5-1|NA|NA|TRBJ2-1
TGCGCCAGCAGCTTGGGGCAGGTGTACAATGAGCAGTTCTTC
CASSLGQVYNEQFF
>TRBV4-2|NA|NA|TRBJ1-2
TGTGCCAGCAGCCAAGATGAGTCCTTAAACTATGGCTACACCTTC
CASSQDESLNYGYTF
>TRBV5-4|NA|NA|TRBJ1-1
TGTGCCAGCAGCCCGGGGGGGCTAAGGACTGAAGCTTTCTTT
CASSPGGLRTEAFF
>TRBV7-6|NA|NA|TRBJ2-4
TGTGCCAGCAGCTTAACGGTGGAGTTGGCCAAAAACATTCAGTACTTC
CASSLTVELAKNIQYF
>TRBV27|NA|NA|TRBJ2-7
TGTGCCAGCAGTCAGAGGATGGGACGACACTCCTACGAGCAGTACTTC
CASSQRMGRHSYEQYF
>TRBV13|NA|NA|TRBJ1-6
TGTGCCAGCAGGGGCCTTAATTCACCCCTCCACTTT
CASRGLNSPLHF
>TRBV27|NA|NA|TRBJ1-5
TGTGCCAGCAGACCCTGGGGAGTTCCGGGCAATCAGCCCCAGCATTTT
CASRPWGVPGNQPQHF
>TRBV4-1|NA|once|TRBJ2-7
TGCGCCAGCAGCCAAGGTCCACTCTCCTACGAGCAGTACTTC
CASSQGPLSYEQYF
>TRBV7-2|NA|NA|TRBJ2-1
TGTGCCAGCAGCTTAGGGAGCCTCCGATTATTATACAATGAGCAGTTCTTC
CASSLGSLRLLYNEQFF
>TRBV4-3|TRBD1|once|TRBJ2-5
TGCGCCAGCAGCCAAGATTTGGGACAGGGGGCTCGAGAGACCCAGTACTTC
CASSQDLGQGARETQYF
>TRBV19|NA|NA|TRBJ1-1
TGTGCCAGTAGAGGACAACCGAACACTGAAGCTTTCTTT
CASRGQPNTEAFF
>TRBV14|TRBD2|once|TRBJ2-1
TGTGCCAGCAGCCAAGAAGTGGGACTAGCCTACAATGAGCAGTTCTTC
CASSQEVGLAYNEQFF
>TRBV6-1|TRBD1|NA|TRBJ2-3
TGTGCCAGCAGTGAACCGGGACAGCACACAGATACGCAGTATTTT
CASSEPGQHTDTQYF
>TRBV7-9|NA|few|TRBJ1-2
TGTGCCAGCACCTTGCCGCGGGAAGTAGGTGGCTACACCTTC
CASTLPREVGGYTF
>TRBV4-1|NA|NA|TRBJ2-2
TGCGCCAGCAGCCAGGGGTGGGGTCGAACCGGGGAGCTGTTTTTT
CASSQGWGRTGELFF
>TRBV2|TRBD2|NA|TRBJ2-7
TGTGCCAGCGGGGGGGGACCCCCGAACTACGAGCAGTACTTC
CASGGGPPNYEQYF